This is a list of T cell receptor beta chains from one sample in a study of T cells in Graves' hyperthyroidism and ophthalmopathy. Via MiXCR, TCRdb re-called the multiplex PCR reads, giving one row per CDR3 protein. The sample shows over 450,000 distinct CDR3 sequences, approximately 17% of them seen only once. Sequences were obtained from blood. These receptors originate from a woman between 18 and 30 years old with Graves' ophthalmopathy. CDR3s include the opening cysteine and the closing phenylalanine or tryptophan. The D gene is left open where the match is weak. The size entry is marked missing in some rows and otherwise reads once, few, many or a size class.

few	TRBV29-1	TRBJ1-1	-	CSVDGDGAFF	TGCAGCGTTGACGGGGACGGAGCTTTCTTT
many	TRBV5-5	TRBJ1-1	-	CASRRGRNTEAFF	TGTGCCAGCCGGCGGGGGCGGAACACTGAAGCTTTCTTT
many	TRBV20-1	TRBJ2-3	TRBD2	CSATGTSGGPDTQYF	TGCAGTGCTACTGGGACTAGCGGGGGGCCAGATACGCAGTATTTT
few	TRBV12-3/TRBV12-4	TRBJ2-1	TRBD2	CASSLLGLAGNEQFF	TGTGCCAGCAGTTTACTCGGACTAGCGGGGAATGAGCAGTTCTTC
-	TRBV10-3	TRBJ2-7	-	CAISREDYEQYF	TGTGCCATCTCCCGAGAAGACTACGAGCAGTACTTC
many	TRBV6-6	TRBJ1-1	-	CASSYGRATEAFF	TGTGCCAGCAGTTACGGCAGGGCCACTGAAGCTTTCTTT
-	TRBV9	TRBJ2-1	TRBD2	CASSVGLAVGEQFF	TGTGCCAGCAGCGTAGGGCTAGCGGTGGGTGAGCAGTTCTTC
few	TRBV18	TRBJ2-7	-	CASSPAGQKAGYEQYF	TGTGCCAGCTCACCAGCGGGACAAAAGGCTGGCTACGAGCAGTACTTC
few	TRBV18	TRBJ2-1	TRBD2	CASSQPTPSGDNEQFF	TGTGCCAGCTCACAACCCACCCCTAGCGGCGACAATGAGCAGTTCTTC
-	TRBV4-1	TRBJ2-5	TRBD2	CASAGIAGGVRETQYF	TGCGCCAGCGCCGGGATAGCGGGGGGGGTACGGGAGACCCAGTACTTC
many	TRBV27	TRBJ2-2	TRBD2	CASSLEGTTSGSTGELFF	TGTGCCAGCAGTTTAGAAGGAACGACTAGCGGGAGCACCGGGGAGCTGTTTTTT
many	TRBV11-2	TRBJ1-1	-	CASSLIGSRKDDEAFF	TGTGCCAGCAGCTTAATTGGCAGCAGAAAAGATGATGAAGCTTTCTTT
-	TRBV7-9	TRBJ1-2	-	CASSPRTDLYGYTF	TGTGCCAGCAGCCCCCGGACAGACCTCTATGGCTACACCTTC
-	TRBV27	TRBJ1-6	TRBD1	CASSLRQGGVSYNSPLHF	TGTGCCAGCAGTTTACGGCAGGGGGGAGTCTCCTATAATTCACCCCTCCACTTT
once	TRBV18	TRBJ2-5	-	CASSLNPRETQYF	TGTGCCAGCTCACTCAACCCCAGGGAGACCCAGTACTTC
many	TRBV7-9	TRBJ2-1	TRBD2	CASSPRTSGFNEQFF	TGTGCCAGCAGCCCTCGGACTAGCGGCTTCAATGAGCAGTTCTTC
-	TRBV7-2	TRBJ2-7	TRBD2	CASSLSTSGTYEQYF	TGTGCCAGCAGCTTAAGCACTAGCGGAACCTACGAGCAGTACTTC
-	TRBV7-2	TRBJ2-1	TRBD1	CASSQFRQGPIIVENEQFF	TGTGCCAGCAGCCAATTTAGACAGGGCCCTATTATAGTCGAGAATGAGCAGTTCTTC
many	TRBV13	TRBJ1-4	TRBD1	CASSARTGWGEKLFF	TGTGCCAGCAGCGCCAGGACAGGGTGGGGTGAAAAACTGTTTTTT
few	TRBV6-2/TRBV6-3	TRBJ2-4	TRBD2	CASKKSGSGVAKNIQYF	TGTGCCAGCAAAAAATCCGGCAGCGGGGTAGCCAAAAACATTCAGTACTTC
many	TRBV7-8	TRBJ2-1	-	CASSLAESGSYNEQFF	TGTGCCAGCAGCTTAGCAGAGTCCGGGTCCTACAATGAGCAGTTCTTC
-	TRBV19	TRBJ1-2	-	CASTRESRSNYGYTF	TGTGCCAGTACCCGGGAGTCGAGATCTAACTATGGCTACACCTTC